The clone carrying this TCR beta chain has a single count. The CDR3 consists of 18 residues. Trimming at V came to 3 bases and at J to 0 bases, leaving 12 bases not matched to a gene. Germline V gives CDR1 DFQATT, CDR2 SNEGSKA (reference sequence). TCRdb's copy holds only in-frame clones and misses some; the assay was immunoSEQ multiplex PCR. Seen here are roughly 70,000 clones, around nine tenths observed once, and the top ten hold 6.9%. These data come from a study of blood T cell repertoires in COVID-19. The sample comprised peripheral blood. The chain recombines TRBV20-1 with TRBJ2-3; 10 positions agree with TRBD2. This TCR derives from a human donor in a cohort sampled during active COVID-19. This chain's CDR3 is CSASILAGARSSTDTQYF. In DNA form, the CDR3 reads TGCAGTGCTAGTATTCTAGCGGGGGCTCGGTCTAGCACAGATACGCAGTATTTT.